A single sample is the source of the 22 T cell receptor beta chains below, sequenced in a study of T cell repertoires in cytomegalovirus infection. TCRdb re-analysed the reads in MiXCR, keeping a single row per CDR3 protein. Of fewer than 900,000 distinct CDR3 sequences detected, about 29% appear once; the ten largest clones hold roughly 13%. Their antigen targets remain unknown. Sequences were derived from cultured CD8+ T cells from PBMCs, sampled from culture after CMV antigen stimulation. The receptor source for this set is a human donor in good health (CMV status not recorded). Some clones in this sample may be carry-over from other donors' samples.

The chain recombines TRBV6-1 with TRBJ1-5, with 7 nucleotides matching TRBD1. The CDR3 consists of 15 residues. Looked up from germline, CDR1 is MNHNS and CDR2 is SASEGT. Trimming at V came to 3 bases and at J to 4 bases, leaving 6 bases not matched to a gene. CDR3 bases: TGTGCCAGCAGTGAGGTCACAGGGGCAAATCAGCCCCAGCATTTT. Its translation is CASSEVTGANQPQHF.

This clonotype appeared many times. The V call is TRBV6-5, the J call TRBJ2-6, with 10 bases identical to TRBD2. This CDR3 region has 18 residues. Trimming cost V 0 bases and J 0 bases; bases outside gene matches: 2. Germline V gene data show CDR1 as MNHEY and CDR2 as SVGAGI. The CDR3 here is CASSYSGLAISGANVLTF. The CDR3 DNA reads as TGTGCCAGCAGTTACTCGGGACTAGCGATCTCTGGGGCCAACGTCCTGACTTTC.

The V gene is TRBV6-1, the J gene TRBJ2-2; 12 bases map to TRBD2. Germline CDR1 MNHNS, CDR2 SASEGT. CDR3 size: 15 residues. J gave up 10 bases and V 6 bases, and 9 bases lay outside the gene matches. The DNA for the CDR3 is TGTGCCAGCAGCTTCCTAGCGGGGGGGTCCGCGGAGCTGTTTTTT. Protein sequence: CASSFLAGGSAELFF.

The V and J genes are TRBV27 and TRBJ2-1; possibly TRBD1 for D (6 bases). The CDR3 has 16 residues. The germline gives CDR1 MNHEY, CDR2 SMNVEV (reference sequence). The V end was cut by 1 base, the J end by 12 bases, with 22 bases between. CDR3 coding DNA: TGTGCCAGCAGTTTATTGGGGGCCCCCACCTCACTTGGGCAGTTCTTC. As protein: CASSLLGAPTSLGQFF.

V and J are TRBV14 and TRBJ1-1; the D gene is possibly TRBD1 (5 bases). Germline lookup yields CDR1 SGHDN and CDR2 FVKESK. The V end lost 4 bases, the J end lost 1 base, and 16 bases lay between the germline ends. The CDR3 contains 16 residues. Here the CDR3 reads CASSLRSQGWNTEAFF. CDR3 nucleotide sequence: TGTGCCAGCAGCCTACGGTCCCAGGGTTGGAACACTGAAGCTTTCTTT.

V and J are TRBV7-4 and TRBJ2-5; D gene uncertain. V gave up 3 bases and J gave up 2 bases, with 10 bases separating them. Germline-derived CDR1 and CDR2 are SGHVT and SQSDAQ. The CDR3 extends over 14 amino acids. The CDR3 protein is CASSLVGMQETQYF. CDR3 sequence (DNA): TGTGCCAGCAGCTTGGTGGGGATGCAAGAGACCCAGTACTTC.

V is TRBV6-5 and J is TRBJ2-5; D unclear. CDR3 length: 13 amino acids. CDR1 MNHEY and CDR2 SVGAGI come from the germline V gene. The V end was cut by 5 bases, the J end by 4 bases, with 11 bases between. The CDR3 protein is CASSRANVETQYF. In DNA form, the CDR3 reads TGTGCCAGCAGTCGGGCTAACGTAGAGACCCAGTACTTC.

This clonotype showed up many times. The V gene is TRBV4-1, the J gene TRBJ2-2, with TRBD1 matching 7 bases. This CDR3 region has 15 residues. The germline V gene encodes CDR1 MGHRA and CDR2 YSYEKL. V shed 4 bases, J shed 3 bases, and the junction held 5 bases outside the gene matches. The CDR3 bases are TGCGCCAGCAGCCCCCGGGACAGCTACACCGGGGAGCTGTTTTTT. Its translation is CASSPRDSYTGELFF.

V gene TRBV27 combines with J gene TRBJ2-1; D is unclear. The CDR3 contains 14 residues. With 3 bases removed from V and 4 bases from J, the gap between germline ends came to 10 bases. The germline V gene has CDR1 MNHEY and CDR2 SMNVEV (reference sequence). CDR3 protein: CASSFGVEYNEQFF. The CDR3 DNA reads TGTGCCAGCAGTTTTGGGGTCGAATACAATGAGCAGTTCTTC.

This clonotype appeared a single time. J is TRBJ2-3 and V is TRBV28, with 8 bases lining up with TRBD1. The CDR3 runs 16 residues. Per the germline V gene, CDR1 is MDHEN and CDR2 is SYDVKM. After removal of 6 bases from V and 3 bases from J, the junction contained 11 bases not matched to a gene. The CDR3 region is CASSLQGAQGTDTQYF. For the CDR3, the DNA is TGTGCCAGCAGCCTCCAGGGGGCGCAGGGTACAGATACGCAGTATTTT.

Ten or more counts support this clonotype. The chain recombines TRBV6-1 with TRBJ2-2, with 8 bases matching TRBD1. Germline V lookup: CDR1 MNHNS, CDR2 SASEGT. V lost 2 bases, J lost 5 bases, and 7 bases stayed unmatched. The CDR3 spans 16 residues. Written as DNA, the CDR3 is TGTGCCAGCAGTGAAAGACAGGGGCCTGGGACCGGGGAGCTGTTTTTT. It is translated as CASSERQGPGTGELFF.

This clonotype was counted between two and nine times. This sequence joins TRBV27 and TRBJ2-2, with 7 bases aligning to TRBD2. The germline CDR1 and CDR2 sequences are MNHEY and SMNVEV (reference sequence). J lost 4 bases, V lost 3 bases, and 5 bases had no gene match. The CDR3 covers 15 residues. DNA of the CDR3: TGTGCCAGCAGTTTTGGGGGGGTGATCACCGGGGAGCTGTTTTTT. This sequence encodes CASSFGGVITGELFF.

The rearrangement uses TRBV12-3 or TRBV12-4 and TRBJ2-6; D remains ambiguous. Trimming pared 3 bases from V and 6 bases from J, leaving 9 bases between. CDR3 length: 14 amino acids. CDR3 loop: CASSFVLEANVLTF. CDR3 coding DNA: TGTGCCAGCAGTTTCGTTCTGGAGGCCAACGTCCTGACTTTC.

The chain recombines TRBV19 with TRBJ1-4; TRBD1 aligns across 7 bases. The CDR3 has 14 residues. Germline assignment: CDR1 LNHDA and CDR2 SQIVND (reference sequence). V gave up 1 base and J gave up 8 bases; unmatched junction bases: 4. CDR3 bases: TGTGCCAGTAGTATAGCGCAGGGGGAAGAAAAACTGTTTTTT. It yields the protein CASSIAQGEEKLFF.

The genes are TRBV20-1 and TRBJ1-5; 7 bases are shared with TRBD1. CDR1 and CDR2 from the germline V gene are DFQATT and SNEGSKA (reference sequence). CDR3 length equals 14 residues. The J segment lost 7 bases and the V segment lost 3 bases, leaving 9 bases of the junction unmatched. The DNA of the CDR3 is TGCAGTGCTAGGGAGGGGGCCCTTACCCAGCCCCAGCATTTT. Translating it yields CSAREGALTQPQHF.

The chain links TRBV7-9 to TRBJ2-1; TRBD1 is a possible D gene (6 bases). CDR3 length: 14 amino acids. Germline assignment: CDR1 SEHNR and CDR2 FQNEAQ (reference sequence). V lost 8 bases and J lost 6, with 17 bases in between. The CDR3 region has the DNA TGTGCCAGCTCCGGCCCGCAGGGGCGCAATGAGCAGTTCTTC. Protein product: CASSGPQGRNEQFF. The whole variable domain, filled in from reference TRBV7-9 and TRBJ2-1, reads DTGVSQNPRHKITKRGQNVTFRCDPISEHNRLYWYRQTLGQGPEFLTYFQNEAQLEKSRLLSDRFSAERPKGSFSTLEIQRTEQGDSAMYLCASSGPQGRNEQFFGPGTRLTVL.

This clonotype showed up many times. The genes are TRBV7-8 and TRBJ1-1; D is unclear. The CDR3 has 17 amino acids. CDR1 SGHVS and CDR2 FQNEAQ come from the germline V gene. Trimming stripped 2 bases from V and 0 bases from J, with 16 bases between. The CDR3 loop is CASSLFPQHLMNTEAFF. The DNA for the CDR3 is TGTGCCAGCAGCTTATTTCCCCAACACCTAATGAACACTGAAGCTTTCTTT.

This clonotype was seen only a few times. This CDR3 reads CASSLAGSTPTEAFF. CDR3 sequence (DNA): TGTGCCAGCAGCTTAGCGGGGAGTACCCCCACTGAAGCTTTCTTT. The rearrangement uses TRBV7-6 and TRBJ1-1, with D hard to call. The germline CDR1 and CDR2 sequences are SGHVS and FNYEAQ. V was cut by 0 bases and J by 4 bases, with 12 bases left in between. The CDR3 is 15 amino acids.

J is TRBJ2-3 and V is TRBV5-6, with 9 bases identical to TRBD2. V lost 2 bases, J lost 4 bases, and 5 bases stayed unmatched. The CDR3 consists of 15 residues. Germline-derived CDR1 and CDR2 are SGHDT and YYEEEE. The CDR3 DNA is TGTGCCAGCAGCTTTGGGGCGGGGGGGCCAGATACGCAGTATTTT. Translation gives CASSFGAGGPDTQYF.

This sequence joins TRBV13 and TRBJ1-1; D gene uncertain. V lost 3 bases and J 1 base, leaving 15 bases between the germline ends. This CDR3 has 16 amino acids. The germline CDR1 and CDR2 sequences are PRHDT and FYEKMQ (reference sequence). The CDR3 nucleotides read TGTGCCAGCAGCTTCCTTAGCGGCCGGTCGAACACTGAAGCTTTCTTT. It specifies CASSFLSGRSNTEAFF.

This clonotype was recorded at least ten times. This chain links TRBV25-1 with TRBJ2-7, with a possible D match to TRBD1 (5 bases). The V end lost 3 bases, the J end lost 3 bases, and 6 bases lay between the germline ends. Germline V CDR1 and CDR2: MGHDK, SYGVNS. This CDR3 comprises 12 residues. CDR3 loop: CASSDQGYEQYF. Written as DNA, the CDR3 is TGTGCCAGCAGTGACCAGGGCTACGAGCAGTACTTC.

Ten or more counts support this clonotype. The gene calls are TRBV6-2 or TRBV6-3 and TRBJ2-1; unclear D gene. Germline CDR1 MNHEY, CDR2 SVGEGT. The CDR3 extends over 13 amino acids. Between the trimmed V and J ends, which lost 5 bases and 1 base, there was a span of 6 bases. This CDR3 is CASSMLSYNEQFF. The CDR3 nucleotides are TGTGCCAGCAGTATGTTGTCCTACAATGAGCAGTTCTTC.